The rows below give T cell receptor beta chains drawn from one sample of a study of blood T cells in healthy people across ages. TCRdb reprocessed the 5' RACE reads with MiXCR, giving one entry per CDR3 protein. The sample lists approximately 800,000 distinct CDR3 sequences, 35% to 40% occurring once. The source material was blood. These receptor sequences come from a man between 18 and 29 years old in good health. Each CDR3 is given with its conserved first and last residue. D genes are given only for firm matches. For some rows the clone size is stated as once, few or many, or as a class when expanded; others skip it.

V	J	size	D	DNA	CDR3
TRBV20-1	TRBJ1-1	-	-	TGCAGTGCGCCGAGGGGGGCGAACACTGAAGCTTTCTTT	CSAPRGANTEAFF
TRBV20-1	TRBJ1-1	few	TRBD1	TGCAGTGCAACCACAGGGGGCGCTTACACTGAAGCTTTCTTT	CSATTGGAYTEAFF
TRBV20-1	TRBJ2-3	-	TRBD1	TGCAGTGCTAGAATGGTAGTCTCTCGGGACAGGGGACGGGATACGCAGTATTTT	CSARMVVSRDRGRDTQYF
TRBV7-9	TRBJ2-7	-	TRBD2	TGTGCCCTAGCACGTTGGGGGGGGTTCTACAATGAGCAGTACTTC	CALARWGGFYNEQYF
TRBV7-9	TRBJ1-1	-	-	TGTGCCAGCAGCTTTGAAGCTTTCTTT	CASSFEAFF
TRBV30	TRBJ2-7	-	-	TGTGCCTGGAGTCAAGACAGCGAGCAGTACTTC	CAWSQDSEQYF
TRBV9	TRBJ2-7	few	TRBD2	TGTGCCAGCAGCGTAGAACCTAGCGGGGCCTACGAGCAGTACTTC	CASSVEPSGAYEQYF
TRBV6-5	TRBJ2-5	-	TRBD2	TGTGCCAGCAGTTACGACGCGGGAGGTGCTTCTGGAGAGACCCAGTACTTC	CASSYDAGGASGETQYF
TRBV12-3/TRBV12-4	TRBJ2-1	-	TRBD2	TGTGCCAGCAGTTTAAGGGCTGCGGGGGCGGGGGGCCTCTACAATGAGCAGTTCTTC	CASSLRAAGAGGLYNEQFF
TRBV29-1	TRBJ2-5	-	TRBD2	TGCGGCGTTGAAGTAGATGCGGGGGGCCCACAAGAGACCCAGTACTTC	CGVEVDAGGPQETQYF
TRBV7-2	TRBJ2-1	-	-	TGTGCCTCGGAGGTAGCGAAGGACTCTGAGCAGTTCTTC	CASEVAKDSEQFF
TRBV10-3	TRBJ2-7	many	-	TGTGCCATCAGTGAAGACAGCTACGAGCAGTACTTC	CAISEDSYEQYF
TRBV5-6	TRBJ1-1	-	-	TGTGCCAGCAGCTTGGGGGGGGTGGGTACTGAAGCTTTCTTT	CASSLGGVGTEAFF
TRBV20-1	TRBJ1-5	many	-	TGCAGTGCTAGAGCGGGGTACAATCAGCCCCAGCATTTT	CSARAGYNQPQHF
TRBV4-3	TRBJ2-7	-	TRBD2	TGCGCCAGCAGCCAAGCCTCGGGGGGTCCTTCCTACGAGCAGTACTTC	CASSQASGGPSYEQYF
TRBV6-5	TRBJ1-1	-	TRBD1	TGTGCCAGCAGAACCGTCGAGACAGGGCGTGGAGCTTTCTTT	CASRTVETGRGAFF